This T cell receptor beta chain was sequenced during a study of shared clonotypes between healthy human individuals. Study findings and constraints: In this cohort, only blood was sampled, and tissue repertoires likely differ. Lower generation probabilities were found for non-shared clonotypes than for those shared by all four donors. About 5% was the fraction of naive CD4 clonotypes found shared across a few donors.

Evenly divided among several immunoSEQ plates was the genomic DNA of each subset. Measured with immunoSEQ multiplex PCR; TCRdb has only the in-frame clones, and not every one. The table lists roughly 1,100,000 clones, around four fifths of them singletons. CDR1 and CDR2 from the germline V gene are GTSNPN and SVGIG (reference sequence). Trimming stripped 4 bases from V and 7 bases from J, with 10 bases between. CDR3 length: 12 residues. Notes on this clone: Its matching antigen is unknown.

The specimen sequenced was memory CD4+ T cells sorted from blood. Subset: CD45RA-negative fraction. The chain combines TRBV30 with TRBJ2-2; D uncertain. This clonotype was obtained from a man aged 18 to 29 in good health. The CDR3 DNA reads TGTGCCTGGAAGAAGTCACACGGGGAGCTGTTTTTT. Encoded protein: CAWKKSHGELFF.